This T cell receptor (beta chain) was observed in a study of blood T cell repertoires in COVID-19. Libraries were prepared by immunoSEQ multiplex PCR; TCRdb keeps only in-frame clonotypes and omits some of them. The table has about 210,000 clones, about 83% seen once; the top ten hold 5% to 7%. The germline V gene has CDR1 MGHRA and CDR2 YSYEKL. The ends lost 2 bases at V and 4 bases at J; junction bases unmatched: 0. This CDR3 region has 13 residues. The source of this sequence is a man in his forties with acute COVID-19. The sequencing input was PBMCs or T cells enriched from blood (not recorded which). The chain has TRBV4-1 and TRBJ1-2; 8 bases fit TRBD1. As DNA, the CDR3 is TGCGCCAGCAGCCAAACAGGGGGCTATGGCTACACCTTC. Protein product: CASSQTGGYGYTF.